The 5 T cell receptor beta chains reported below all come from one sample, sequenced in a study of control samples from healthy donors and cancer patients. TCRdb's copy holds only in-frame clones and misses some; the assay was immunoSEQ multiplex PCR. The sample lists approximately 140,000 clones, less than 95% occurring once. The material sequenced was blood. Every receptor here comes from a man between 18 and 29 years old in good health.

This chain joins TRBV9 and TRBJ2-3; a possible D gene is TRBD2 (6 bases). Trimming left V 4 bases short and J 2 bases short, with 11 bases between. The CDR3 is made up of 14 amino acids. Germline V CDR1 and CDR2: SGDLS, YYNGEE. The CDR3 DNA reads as TGTGCCAGCAGCTATAGCGGAAACACAGATACGCAGTATTTT. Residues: CASSYSGNTDTQYF.

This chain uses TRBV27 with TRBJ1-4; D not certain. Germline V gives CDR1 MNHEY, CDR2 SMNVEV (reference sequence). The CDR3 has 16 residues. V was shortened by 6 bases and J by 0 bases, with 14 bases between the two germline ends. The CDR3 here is CASRPNIGSTNEKLFF. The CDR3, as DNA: TGTGCCAGCAGACCCAACATAGGTTCAACTAATGAAAAACTGTTTTTT.

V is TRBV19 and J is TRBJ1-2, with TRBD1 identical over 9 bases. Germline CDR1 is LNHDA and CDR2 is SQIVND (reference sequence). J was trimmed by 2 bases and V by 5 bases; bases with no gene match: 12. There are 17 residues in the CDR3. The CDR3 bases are TGTGCCAGTAGTTTGCCCCATGGGACAGGGAGGAACTATGGCTACACCTTC. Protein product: CASSLPHGTGRNYGYTF.

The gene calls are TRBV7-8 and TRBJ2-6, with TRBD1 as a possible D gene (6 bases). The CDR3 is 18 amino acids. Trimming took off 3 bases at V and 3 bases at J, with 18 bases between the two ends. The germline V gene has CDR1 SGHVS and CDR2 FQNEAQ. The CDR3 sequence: CASSLRTAIGSGANVLTF. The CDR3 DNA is TGTGCCAGCAGCTTGAGGACAGCTATCGGTAGTGGGGCCAACGTCCTGACTTTC. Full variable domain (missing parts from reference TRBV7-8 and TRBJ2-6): GAGVSQSPRYKVAKRGQDVALRCDPISGHVSLFWYQQALGQGPEFLTYFQNEAQLDKSGLPSDRFFAERPEGSVSTLKIQRTQQEDSAVYLCASSLRTAIGSGANVLTFGAGSRLTVL.

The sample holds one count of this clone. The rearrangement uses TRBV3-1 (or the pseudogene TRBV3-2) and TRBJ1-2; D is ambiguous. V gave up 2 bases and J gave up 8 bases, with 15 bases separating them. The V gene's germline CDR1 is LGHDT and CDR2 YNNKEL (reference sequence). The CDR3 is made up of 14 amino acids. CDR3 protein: CASSQRGGSGGYTF. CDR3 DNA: TGTGCCAGCAGCCAAAGAGGAGGCAGTGGGGGCTACACCTTC.